Following are 23 T cell receptor beta chains from one sample sequenced in a study of T cell responses to AZD1222 COVID-19 vaccine. Assay used: immunoSEQ multiplex PCR; TCRdb lists only in-frame clones, some missing. The repertoire holds tens of thousands of clones, around 88% seen once, with 15% to 20% in the top ten. Sample: peripheral blood, taken on day 0 of AZD1222 vaccination. Every receptor here comes from an adult in good health.

The chain carries TRBV5-5 and TRBJ1-5; D unresolved. The CDR3 loop spans 13 amino acids. Deletions cut 0 bases from V and 7 bases from J, with 8 bases between. Germline V gene lookup returns CDR1 SGHKS and CDR2 YYEKEE (reference sequence). CDR3 region: CASSLDWEQPQHF. CDR3 nucleotide sequence: TGTGCCAGCAGCTTGGATTGGGAACAGCCCCAGCATTTT.

This rearrangement joins TRBV19 to TRBJ1-1, with 7 bases identical to TRBD1. Germline values: CDR1 LNHDA, CDR2 SQIVND (reference sequence). The CDR3 totals 14 residues. Germline trimming cut 3 bases from V and 6 bases from J; bases unmatched to any gene: 7. CDR3: CASSMLTGDPEAFF. The CDR3 DNA reads TGTGCCAGTAGTATGCTCACAGGGGACCCTGAAGCTTTCTTT.

This rearrangement joins TRBV28 to TRBJ2-1; TRBD1 might be the D (5 bases). V lost 6 bases and J lost 1, with 10 bases in between. CDR1 is MDHEN and CDR2 is SYDVKM in the germline V gene. The CDR3 contains 14 residues. Here the CDR3 DNA reads TGTGCCAGCAGCCGACAGATATCCTACAATGAGCAGTTCTTC. Protein sequence: CASSRQISYNEQFF.

This rearrangement joins TRBV3-1 (or the pseudogene TRBV3-2) to TRBJ1-3; D is undetermined. This CDR3 contains 14 residues. The V gene lost 8 bases and the J gene lost 4 bases, with 15 bases spanning the gap. Germline lookup yields CDR1 LGHDT and CDR2 YNNKEL (reference sequence). The CDR3 is CASGARESGNTIYF. The CDR3 DNA reads TGTGCCAGCGGTGCAAGGGAGTCGGGAAACACCATATATTTT.

V is TRBV6-2 or TRBV6-3 and J is TRBJ1-5; no definite D call. CDR3 length equals 13 residues. Germline CDR1 MNHEY, CDR2 SVGEGT. V was clipped by 5 bases and J by 4 bases, with 9 bases between them. The chain's CDR3 is CASSRAYNQPQHF. The CDR3 DNA follows: TGTGCCAGCAGTAGGGCGTATAATCAGCCCCAGCATTTT.

This chain joins TRBV27 and TRBJ1-5; 7 positions match TRBD1. Germline CDR1 MNHEY, CDR2 SMNVEV (reference sequence). This CDR3 has 16 residues. Trimming at V came to 5 bases and at J to 4 bases, leaving 11 bases not matched to a gene. As DNA, the CDR3 is TGTGCCAGCAGTCCTTACTCGGGACAGATAAATCAGCCCCAGCATTTT. Protein product: CASSPYSGQINQPQHF.

V and J are TRBV11-3 and TRBJ2-7, with no clear D. Germline values: CDR1 SGHNT, CDR2 YENEEA. Trimming cost V 0 bases and J 7 bases, with 10 bases left between them. The CDR3 runs to 13 residues. The CDR3 loop reads CASSLDTSREQYF. CDR3 in DNA: TGTGCCAGCAGCTTAGACACCTCGAGGGAGCAGTACTTC.

In its sample, this clone was seen a few times. The chain couples TRBV28 to TRBJ1-4; D is unresolved. Trimming took 1 base from V and 11 from J, leaving 8 bases between them. The V gene's germline CDR1 is MDHEN and CDR2 SYDVKM. CDR3 length: 12 residues. The CDR3 protein is CASSLSMEKLFF. The CDR3 DNA reads as TGTGCCAGCAGTTTATCTATGGAGAAACTGTTTTTT.

The J gene is TRBJ2-7, the V gene TRBV7-9, with a weak D call TRBD1 (5 bases). The CDR3 runs to 11 residues. The ends were cut back, 6 bases at V and 3 bases at J, with 6 bases in the middle. Germline CDR1 SEHNR, CDR2 FQNEAQ (reference sequence). CDR3 residues: CASSDSYEQYF. CDR3 DNA sequence: TGTGCCAGCAGTGACAGCTACGAGCAGTACTTC.

This clone showed up just once. The chain joins TRBV6-1 to TRBJ1-5; the D is unclear. The germline V gene has CDR1 MNHNS and CDR2 SASEGT. Trimming stripped 3 bases from V and 2 bases from J, with 11 bases between. The CDR3 contains 15 residues. This CDR3 reads CASSDWLWGNQPQHF. CDR3 sequence (DNA): TGTGCCAGCAGTGATTGGCTCTGGGGCAATCAGCCCCAGCATTTT.

This clone was seen once. The chain recombines TRBV9 with TRBJ1-5; 7 bases are shared with TRBD1. The germline V gene has CDR1 SGDLS and CDR2 YYNGEE. This CDR3 has 15 amino acids. The V gene end was trimmed by 0 bases and the J gene end by 1 base; junction bases not matched to a gene: 1. CDR3 sequence: CASSVEGQSNQPQHF. As DNA, the CDR3 is TGTGCCAGCAGCGTAGAGGGACAGAGCAATCAGCCCCAGCATTTT.

This chain connects TRBV27 to TRBJ1-1; D is unresolved. Germline V gene sequence: CDR1 MNHEY, CDR2 SMNVEV (reference sequence). CDR3 size: 15 residues. V gave up 0 bases and J gave up 4 bases, with 12 bases separating them. This CDR3 reads CASSLSTVLSTEAFF. The CDR3 nucleotides are TGTGCCAGCAGTTTATCCACAGTGTTGAGCACTGAAGCTTTCTTT.

The chain employs TRBV10-2 and TRBJ2-2, with no clear D. Germline loops: CDR1 WSHSY, CDR2 SAAADI. CDR3 size: 14 residues. The V and J ends lost 6 bases and 7 bases respectively, with 15 bases between them. This chain's CDR3 is CASRTQALGGELFF. For the CDR3, the DNA is TGCGCCAGCAGGACCCAGGCCCTGGGCGGGGAGCTGTTTTTT.

The chain combines TRBV6-2 or TRBV6-3 with TRBJ2-7, with D perhaps matching TRBD2 (6 bases). Germline loops: CDR1 MNHEY, CDR2 SVGEGT. The CDR3 runs to 12 residues. V was pared by 5 bases and J by 5 bases, with 10 bases between. The CDR3 DNA follows: TGTGCCAGCAGTGGAGGGTTCCACGAGCAGTACTTC. Protein product: CASSGGFHEQYF.

The CDR3 reads CAWSVGGRGQPQHF. CDR3 DNA: TGTGCCTGGAGTGTCGGGGGGAGGGGTCAGCCCCAGCATTTT. The rearrangement joins TRBV30 to TRBJ1-5, with a possible D match to TRBD1 (5 bases). The CDR3 totals 14 residues. CDR1 GTSNPN and CDR2 SVGIG come from the germline V gene (reference sequence). The ends were cut back, 0 bases at V and 6 bases at J, with 12 bases in the middle.

The V gene is TRBV7-3, the J gene TRBJ2-7, with D perhaps TRBD2 (6 bases). Trimming removed 5 bases from V and 2 bases from J, with 13 bases in between. CDR3 length equals 14 residues. In germline, CDR1 is SGHTA, CDR2 FQGTGA. The CDR3 DNA reads TGTGCCAGCAGCCGGGACTCTGGAACCTACGAGCAGTACTTC. It codes for CASSRDSGTYEQYF.

This clone was observed once. CDR3 bases: TGTGCCAGCAGTTCAGGGGGCGATAGGTATGGCTACACCTTC. Its translation: CASSSGGDRYGYTF. The chain joins TRBV2 to TRBJ1-2; 8 positions match TRBD1. This CDR3 contains 14 residues. Germline trimming cut 5 bases from V and 5 bases from J; bases unmatched to any gene: 7. Germline CDR1 reads SNHLY; CDR2 reads FYNNEI.

The chain carries TRBV6-5 and TRBJ1-2; 8 nucleotides align to TRBD1. The length of the CDR3 is 16 residues. The germline V gene encodes CDR1 MNHEY and CDR2 SVGAGI. Trimming removed 2 bases from V and 4 bases from J; junction bases left unmatched: 9. In DNA, the CDR3 is TGTGCCAGCAGTTACCGGAGGACAGGGCAATCCTATGGCTACACCTTC. Protein product: CASSYRRTGQSYGYTF.

The table lists this clone with a few counts. The chain is built from TRBV4-1 and TRBJ2-7; 9 positions match TRBD1. Germline assignment: CDR1 MGHRA and CDR2 YSYEKL. There are 14 residues in the CDR3. V lost 2 bases and J lost 8; bases outside the gene matches: 7. The CDR3 bases are TGCGCCAGCAGCCAACTACAGGGGGCGAGTCAGCAGTACTTC. Its protein is CASSQLQGASQQYF.

The chain is built from TRBV12-3 or TRBV12-4 and TRBJ2-2, with no clear D. This CDR3 is 13 amino acids long. V was trimmed by 3 bases and J by 8 bases, leaving 10 bases between them. The CDR3 here is CASSFRVSGELFF. For the CDR3, the DNA is TGTGCCAGCAGTTTTAGGGTTTCGGGGGAGCTGTTTTTT.

The gene calls are TRBV29-1 and TRBJ2-7, with 7 bases aligning to TRBD1. Germline loops: CDR1 SQVTM, CDR2 ANQGSEA. The CDR3 sequence is 13 residues long. V shed 4 bases and J 4 bases; nucleotides not matched to a gene: 7. The CDR3 spells CSVVPDRTYEQYF. The CDR3 bases are TGCAGCGTTGTTCCGGACAGGACATACGAGCAGTACTTC.

The V and J genes are TRBV3-1 (or the pseudogene TRBV3-2) and TRBJ1-2; D perhaps matches TRBD1 (5 bases). V dropped 2 bases and J dropped 2 bases, with 15 bases sitting between them. CDR3 length: 16 residues. CDR1 LGHDT and CDR2 YNNKEL come from the germline V gene (reference sequence). The CDR3 nucleotides are TGTGCCAGCAGCCAACTACGGGACCGATTCAACTATGGCTACACCTTC. Protein product: CASSQLRDRFNYGYTF.

This sequence joins TRBV11-2 and TRBJ2-7; TRBD1 agrees at 7 bases. This CDR3 region has 16 residues. The germline V gene has CDR1 SGHAT and CDR2 FQNNGV. After removal of 5 bases from V and 1 base from J, the junction contained 11 bases not matched to a gene. CDR3 nucleotide sequence: TGTGCCAGCAGCCCCGTCGACAGGGTATTGTCCTACGAGCAGTACTTC. It specifies CASSPVDRVLSYEQYF.